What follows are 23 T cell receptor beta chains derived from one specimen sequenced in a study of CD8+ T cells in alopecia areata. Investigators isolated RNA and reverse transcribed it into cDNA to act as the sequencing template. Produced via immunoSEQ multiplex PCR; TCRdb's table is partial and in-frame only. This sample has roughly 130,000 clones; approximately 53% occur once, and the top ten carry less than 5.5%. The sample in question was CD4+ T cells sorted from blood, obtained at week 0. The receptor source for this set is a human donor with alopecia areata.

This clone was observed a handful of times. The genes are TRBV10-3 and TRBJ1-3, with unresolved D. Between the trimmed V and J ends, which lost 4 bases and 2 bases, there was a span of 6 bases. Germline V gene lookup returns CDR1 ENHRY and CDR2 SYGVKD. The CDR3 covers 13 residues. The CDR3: CAISGRAGNTIYF. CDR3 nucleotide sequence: TGTGCCATCAGTGGAAGGGCTGGAAACACCATATATTTT.

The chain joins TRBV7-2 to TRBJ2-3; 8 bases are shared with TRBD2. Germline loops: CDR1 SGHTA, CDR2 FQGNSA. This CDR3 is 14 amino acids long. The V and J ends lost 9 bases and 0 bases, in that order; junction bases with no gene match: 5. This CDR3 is CASRTGGSTDTQYF. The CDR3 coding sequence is TGTGCCAGTCGGACGGGGGGGAGCACAGATACGCAGTATTTT.

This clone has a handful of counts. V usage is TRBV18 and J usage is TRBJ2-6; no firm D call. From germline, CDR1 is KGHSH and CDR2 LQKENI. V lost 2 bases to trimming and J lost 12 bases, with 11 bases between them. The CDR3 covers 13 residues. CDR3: CASSPDILSVLTF. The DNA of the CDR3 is TGTGCCAGCTCACCAGATATACTCAGCGTCCTGACTTTC.

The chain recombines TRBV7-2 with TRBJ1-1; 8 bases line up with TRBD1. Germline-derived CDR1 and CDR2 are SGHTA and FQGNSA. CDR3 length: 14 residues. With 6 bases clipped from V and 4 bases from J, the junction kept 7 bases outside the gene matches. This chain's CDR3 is CASSHPRGRTEAFF. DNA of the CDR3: TGTGCCAGCAGTCATCCCAGGGGGCGCACTGAAGCTTTCTTT.

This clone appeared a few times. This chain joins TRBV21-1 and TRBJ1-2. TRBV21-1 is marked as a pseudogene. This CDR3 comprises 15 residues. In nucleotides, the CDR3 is TGTGCCAGCAGCAAAGTGCGGGGGATCTTGAAGCGGTACACCTTC. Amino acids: CASSKVRGILKRYTF.

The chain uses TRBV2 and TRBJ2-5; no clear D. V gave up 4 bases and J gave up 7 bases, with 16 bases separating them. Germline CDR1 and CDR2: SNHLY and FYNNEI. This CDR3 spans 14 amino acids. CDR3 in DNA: TGTGCCAGCAGTGCCTCCCTTCCGGTCCGGACCCAGTACTTC. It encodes CASSASLPVRTQYF.

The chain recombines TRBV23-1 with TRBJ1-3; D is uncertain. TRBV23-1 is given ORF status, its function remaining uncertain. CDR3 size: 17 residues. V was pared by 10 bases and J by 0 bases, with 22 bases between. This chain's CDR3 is CATLPLFRGNSGNTIYF. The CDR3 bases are TGCGCCACCCTACCCCTGTTTCGGGGAAACTCTGGAAACACCATATATTTT.

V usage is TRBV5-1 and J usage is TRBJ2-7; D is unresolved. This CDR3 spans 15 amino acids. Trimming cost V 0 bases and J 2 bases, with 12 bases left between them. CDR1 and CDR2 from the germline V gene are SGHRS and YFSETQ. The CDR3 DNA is TGCGCCAGCAGCTTGGAATTGGGCAGAGCCTACGAGCAGTACTTC. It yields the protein CASSLELGRAYEQYF.

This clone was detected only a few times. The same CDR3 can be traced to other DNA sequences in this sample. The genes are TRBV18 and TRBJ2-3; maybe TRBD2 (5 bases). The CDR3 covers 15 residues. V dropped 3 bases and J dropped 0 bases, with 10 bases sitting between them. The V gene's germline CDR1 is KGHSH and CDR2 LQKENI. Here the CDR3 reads CASSPLRASTDTQYF. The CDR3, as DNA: TGTGCCAGCTCACCCCTGCGGGCTAGCACAGATACGCAGTATTTT. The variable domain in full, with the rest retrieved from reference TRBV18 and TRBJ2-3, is NAGVMQNPRHLVRRRGQEARLRCSPMKGHSHVYWYRQLPEEGLKFMVYLQKENIIDESGMPKERFSAEFPKEGPSILRIQQVVRGDSAAYFCASSPLRASTDTQYFGPGTRLTVL.

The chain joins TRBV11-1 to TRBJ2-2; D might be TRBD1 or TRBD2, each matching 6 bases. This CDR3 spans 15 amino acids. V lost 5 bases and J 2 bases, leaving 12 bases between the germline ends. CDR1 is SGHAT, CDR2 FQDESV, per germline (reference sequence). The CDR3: CASSDRGTNTGELFF. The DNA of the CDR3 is TGTGCCAGCAGCGATAGGGGGACTAACACCGGGGAGCTGTTTTTT.

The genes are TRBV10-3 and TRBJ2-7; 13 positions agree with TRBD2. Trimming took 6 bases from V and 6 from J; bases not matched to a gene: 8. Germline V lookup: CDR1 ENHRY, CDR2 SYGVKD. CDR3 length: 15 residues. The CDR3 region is CAISPGTSGIREQYF. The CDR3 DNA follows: TGTGCCATCAGCCCCGGGACTAGCGGGATACGCGAGCAGTACTTC.

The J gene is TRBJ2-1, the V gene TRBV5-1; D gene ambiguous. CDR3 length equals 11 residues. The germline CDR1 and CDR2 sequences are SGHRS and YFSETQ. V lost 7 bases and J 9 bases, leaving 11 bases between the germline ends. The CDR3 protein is CASFNTGEQFF. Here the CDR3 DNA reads TGCGCCAGCTTCAATACCGGTGAGCAGTTCTTC.

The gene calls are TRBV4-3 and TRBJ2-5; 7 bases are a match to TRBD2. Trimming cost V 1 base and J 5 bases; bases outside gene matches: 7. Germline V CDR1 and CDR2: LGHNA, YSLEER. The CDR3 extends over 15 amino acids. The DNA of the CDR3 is TGCGCCAGCAGCCAAGGCGCAGGGCGGGAGGAGACCCAGTACTTC. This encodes CASSQGAGREETQYF.

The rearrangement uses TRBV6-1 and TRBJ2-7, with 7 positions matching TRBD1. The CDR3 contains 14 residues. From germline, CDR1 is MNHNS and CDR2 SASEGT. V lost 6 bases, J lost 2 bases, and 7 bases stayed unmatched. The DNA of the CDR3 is TGTGCCAGCAGCCAACAGGGGACCACCTACGAGCAGTACTTC. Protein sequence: CASSQQGTTYEQYF.

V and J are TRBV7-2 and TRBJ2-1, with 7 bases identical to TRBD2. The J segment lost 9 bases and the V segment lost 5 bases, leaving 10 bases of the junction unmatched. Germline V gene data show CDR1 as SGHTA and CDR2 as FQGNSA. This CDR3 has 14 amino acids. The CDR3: CASSPTRLAGEQFF. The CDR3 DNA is TGTGCCAGCAGCCCTACCCGTTTAGCGGGTGAGCAGTTCTTC.

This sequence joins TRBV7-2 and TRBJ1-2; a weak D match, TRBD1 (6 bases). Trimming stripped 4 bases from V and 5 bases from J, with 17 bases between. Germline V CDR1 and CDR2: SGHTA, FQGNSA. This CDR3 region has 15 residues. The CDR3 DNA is TGTGCCAGCAGCTCCCGACAGGCCACGGGGTATGGCTACACCTTC. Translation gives CASSSRQATGYGYTF.

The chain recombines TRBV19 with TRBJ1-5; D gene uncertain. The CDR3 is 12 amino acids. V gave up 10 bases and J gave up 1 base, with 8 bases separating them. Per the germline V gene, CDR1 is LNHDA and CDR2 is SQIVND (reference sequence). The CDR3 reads CATAGSNQPQHF. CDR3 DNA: TGTGCCACTGCCGGGAGCAATCAGCCCCAGCATTTT. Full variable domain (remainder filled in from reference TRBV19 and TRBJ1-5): DGGITQSPKYLFRKEGQNVTLSCEQNLNHDAMYWYRQDPGQGLRLIYYSQIVNDFQKGDIAEGYSVSREKKESFPLTVTSAQKNPTAFYLCATAGSNQPQHFGDGTRLSIL.

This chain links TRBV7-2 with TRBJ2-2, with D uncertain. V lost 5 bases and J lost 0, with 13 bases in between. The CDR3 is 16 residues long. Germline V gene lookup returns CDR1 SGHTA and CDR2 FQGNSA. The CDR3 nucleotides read TGTGCCAGCAGCCTCAATAGCCCAGCGAACACCGGGGAGCTGTTTTTT. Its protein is CASSLNSPANTGELFF. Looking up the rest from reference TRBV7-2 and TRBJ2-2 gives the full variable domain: GAGVSQSPSNKVTEKGKDVELRCDPISGHTALYWYRQSLGQGLEFLIYFQGNSAPDKSGLPSDRFSAERTGGSVSTLTIQRTQQEDSAVYLCASSLNSPANTGELFFGEGSRLTVL.

In nucleotides, the CDR3 is TGTGCCTGGAGTAGGGCCACGAACCCACTCAGCCATTACACAGATACGCAGTATTTT. Protein product: CAWSRATNPLSHYTDTQYF. The genes are TRBV30 and TRBJ2-3; D is ambiguous. With 2 bases removed from V and 2 bases from J, the gap between germline ends came to 26 bases. Germline V gene data show CDR1 as GTSNPN and CDR2 as SVGIG (reference sequence). This CDR3 is built from 19 residues. Combining the CDR3 with reference TRBV30 and TRBJ2-3 gives the whole variable domain SQTIHQWPATLVQPVGSPLSLECTVEGTSNPNLYWYRQAAGRGLQLLFYSVGIGQISSEVPQNLSASRPQDRQFILSSKKLLLSDSGFYLCAWSRATNPLSHYTDTQYFGPGTRLTVL.

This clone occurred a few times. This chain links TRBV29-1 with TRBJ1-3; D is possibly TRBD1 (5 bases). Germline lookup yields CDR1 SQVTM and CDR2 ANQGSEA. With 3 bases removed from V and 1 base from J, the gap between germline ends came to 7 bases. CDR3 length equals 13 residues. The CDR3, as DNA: TGCAGCGTTGAGCGGGGGTCTGGAAACACCATATATTTT. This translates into CSVERGSGNTIYF.

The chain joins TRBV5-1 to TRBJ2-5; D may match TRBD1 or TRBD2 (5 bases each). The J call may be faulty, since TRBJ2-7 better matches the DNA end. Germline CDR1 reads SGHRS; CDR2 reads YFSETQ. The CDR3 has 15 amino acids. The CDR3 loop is CASSLAYEGSYEQYF. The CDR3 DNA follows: TGCGCCAGCAGCTTGGCCTACGAGGGGTCCTACGAGCAGTACTTC.

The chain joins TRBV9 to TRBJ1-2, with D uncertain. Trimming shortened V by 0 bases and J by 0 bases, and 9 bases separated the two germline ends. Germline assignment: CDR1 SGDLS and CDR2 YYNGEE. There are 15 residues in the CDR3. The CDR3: CASSVGEGSNYGYTF. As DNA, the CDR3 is TGTGCCAGCAGCGTAGGCGAAGGGTCTAACTATGGCTACACCTTC. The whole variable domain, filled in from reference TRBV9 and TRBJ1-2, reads DSGVTQTPKHLITATGQRVTLRCSPRSGDLSVYWYQQSLDQGLQFLIQYYNGEERAKGNILERFSAQQFPDLHSELNLSSLELGDSALYFCASSVGEGSNYGYTFGSGTRLTVV.

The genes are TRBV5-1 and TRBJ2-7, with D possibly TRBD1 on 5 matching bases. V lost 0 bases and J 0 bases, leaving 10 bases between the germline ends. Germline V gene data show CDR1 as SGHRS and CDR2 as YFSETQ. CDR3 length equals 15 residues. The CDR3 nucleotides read TGCGCCAGCAGCTTGGGGCAGGGAACCTCCTACGAGCAGTACTTC. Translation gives CASSLGQGTSYEQYF. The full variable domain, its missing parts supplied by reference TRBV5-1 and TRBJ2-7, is KAGVTQTPRYLIKTRGQQVTLSCSPISGHRSVSWYQQTPGQGLQFLFEYFSETQRNKGNFPGRFSGRQFSNSRSEMNVSTLELGDSALYLCASSLGQGTSYEQYFGPGTRLTVT.